A single sample is the source of the 9 T cell receptor beta chains below, sequenced in a study of T cell clonality in common variable immunodeficiency. Findings of the study overall: Reportedly, TCR beta sequences from common variable immunodeficiency showed fewer deletions and N-nucleotide insertions.

Assay: immunoSEQ multiplex PCR; the TCRdb copy retains only in-frame clones and omits some. In total the sample includes some 16,000 clones, none of them seen once. The antigens these receptors bind are not known. Material for sequencing was peripheral blood mononuclear cells. The origin of the receptors is a human donor with common variable immunodeficiency.

This clone was picked up a small number of times. Coverage ceases 3 residues before the CDR3 finishes, and the germline J gene fills in the end. The rearrangement links TRBV5-6 to TRBJ2-1; 8 bases agree with TRBD1. Germline CDR1 reads SGHDT; CDR2 reads YYEEEE. The CDR3 runs to 14 residues. J lost 7 bases, V lost 2 bases, and 5 bases had no gene match. CDR3: CASSFGQGANEQFF. CDR3 DNA (partial): TGTGCCAGCAGCTTTGGGCAGGGGGCGAATGAG.

This clone is medium-sized within its sample. The sequenced fragment ends 3 residues before the CDR3 boundary, so the rest is inferred from the germline J gene. The rearrangement joins TRBV30 to TRBJ1-1; D not certain. Deletions cut 0 bases from V and 0 bases from J, with 14 bases between. Germline V gene data show CDR1 as GTSNPN and CDR2 as SVGIG (reference sequence). There are 16 residues in the CDR3. CDR3 amino acids: CAWSVPSARLNTEAFF. The CDR3 DNA, read in part, is TGTGCCTGGAGTGTACCGTCGGCCAGGTTGAACACTGAA.

This clone appeared a few times. The read halts 3 residues ahead of the CDR3 end, with the missing end drawn from the germline J gene. The rearrangement links TRBV11-2 to TRBJ1-2; D remains ambiguous. The CDR3 contains 13 residues. The germline gives CDR1 SGHAT, CDR2 FQNNGV. Between the trimmed V and J ends, which lost 6 bases and 2 bases, there was a span of 10 bases. The CDR3 DNA, read in part, is TGTGCCAGCAGACGAACAGAGAACTATGGC. It translates to CASRRTENYG. The CDR3 in its entirety is CASRRTENYGYTF.

To note about this clone: The read ends 3 residues before the CDR3 terminus; that terminus is restored from the germline J gene. The rearrangement uses TRBV7-2 and TRBJ2-1, with 10 bases lining up with TRBD1. Looked up from germline, CDR1 is SGHTA and CDR2 is FQGNSA. The V and J ends lost 5 bases and 9 bases, in that order; junction bases with no gene match: 7. The CDR3 spans 14 residues. CDR3 loop: CASSGDRGLSEQFF. The CDR3 bases that were read are TGTGCCAGCAGCGGGGACAGGGGCCTCTCTGAG.

About this clone itself: The CDR3 end is not reached by the read, which stops 3 residues before it; the germline J gene fills it in. The V call is TRBV2, the J call TRBJ2-3; TRBD1 aligns across 7 bases. J lost 2 bases, V lost 4 bases, and 15 bases had no gene match. The germline V gene has CDR1 SNHLY and CDR2 FYNNEI. The CDR3 has 18 residues. CDR3: CASSVDEGRGQYTDTQYF. The sequenced CDR3 bases are TGTGCCAGCAGTGTTGATGAGGGTAGGGGACAGTACACAGATACG.

This clone has more than one count but fewer than ten. The read finishes 3 residues shy of the CDR3 end, and the germline J gene is used to complete it. This rearrangement joins TRBV5-1 to TRBJ2-1; 9 bases are shared with TRBD2. The CDR3 covers 15 residues. V lost 3 bases, J lost 4 bases, and 5 bases stayed unmatched. Germline V lookup: CDR1 SGHRS, CDR2 YFSETQ. CDR3 bases read: TGCGCCAGCAGCTCGACTAGCGGAGCATACAATGAG. It specifies CASSSTSGAYNE. The whole CDR3 region reads CASSSTSGAYNEQFF.

With regard to this clone: The read ends 3 residues before the CDR3 terminus; that terminus is restored from the germline J gene. The chain links TRBV6-2 or TRBV6-3 to TRBJ2-1, with D tentatively TRBD1 (6 bases). In germline, CDR1 is MNHEY, CDR2 SVGEGT. V lost 5 bases and J 5 bases, leaving 16 bases between the germline ends. The CDR3 contains 15 residues. CDR3 sequence: CASSNPGTPNNEQFF. The CDR3 DNA, read in part, is TGTGCCAGCAGTAATCCCGGGACACCTAACAATGAG.

Regarding this clone: Sequencing ends 3 residues short of the CDR3 end; the germline J gene provides the rest. The chain has TRBV19 and TRBJ1-4, with D unclear. The CDR3 totals 14 residues. V was shortened by 6 bases and J by 8 bases, with 16 bases between the two germline ends. Per germline, CDR1 LNHDA and CDR2 SQIVND (reference sequence). This CDR3 is CASSPRGGREKLFF. The CDR3 DNA, read in part, is TGTGCCAGTAGCCCCCGAGGCGGGAGGGAAAAA.

On this clone itself: The DNA ends 3 residues before the CDR3 does, and the rest of the CDR3 is filled in from the germline J gene. The rearrangement uses TRBV18 and TRBJ2-5, with D perhaps matching TRBD2 (6 bases). Trimming shortened V by 6 bases and J by 7 bases, and 21 bases separated the two germline ends. The CDR3 is 15 amino acids. Per the germline V gene, CDR1 is KGHSH and CDR2 is LQKENI. CDR3 sequence: CASSQPVGGTGTQYF. CDR3 bases read: TGTGCCAGCTCTCAACCAGTGGGGGGAACTGGGACC.